The clone carrying this TCR beta chain came up a few times. Methods used by the authors: The assay estimated nucleated cells by amplifying reference gene primers. Sequenced by immunoSEQ multiplex PCR; TCRdb stores in-frame clones only, minus some. The V and J calls and clone size were taken over from that table, and D and trimming were inferred from the DNA. Of around 50,000 clones in the sample, about 82% were seen once. The data derive from a study of blood T cell repertoires in COVID-19. Across the whole study: Samples representing acute and convalescent COVID-19 were sourced from the United States, Italy and Spain. The cDNA or gDNA used as material had been derived from T cells, B-cell-depleted T cells, or PBMCs.

The germline V gene encodes CDR1 SGHDT and CDR2 YYEEEE. The CDR3 runs 15 residues. The trim removed 0 bases at V and 7 bases at J, leaving 9 bases unmatched. The chain joins TRBV5-6 to TRBJ2-7; the match to TRBD1 covers 8 bases. The sample consisted of peripheral blood. This clonotype was obtained from a woman in her sixties with acute or convalescent COVID-19. The CDR3 loop reads CASSLAGTGGREQYF. CDR3 nucleotide sequence: TGTGCCAGCAGCTTGGCCGGGACAGGAGGACGGGAGCAGTACTTC. Based on the CDR3 plus reference TRBV5-6 and TRBJ2-7, the full variable domain is DAGVTQSPTHLIKTRGQQVTLRCSPKSGHDTVSWYQQALGQGPQFIFQYYEEEERQRGNFPDRFSGHQFPNYSSELNVNALLLGDSALYLCASSLAGTGGREQYFGPGTRLTVT.